This T cell receptor (beta chain) was obtained from a study of blood T cells in healthy people across ages (dated by TCRdb to about 2015). As for the study more broadly: In model experiments, template switching captured about one uniquely barcoded TCR beta cDNA molecule for every two T cells. To avoid experimental bias, donors of different ages were distributed randomly across sequencing lanes. The study measured age-related changes in TCR beta repertoire diversity using deep sequencing normalized with unique cDNA molecular identifiers. The donors were divided into four age groups: young (average roughly 15 years), middle-aged (around 41), aged (about 60) and long-lived (82). Using the same blood draw, the study looked at two additional independent replicas of 1 million unique cDNA reads for two donors, one aged 18 to 29 and the other aged 80 or older. Results and caveats for the whole study, not just this receptor: Conclusive comparison of naive and antigen-experienced compartments was prevented by the profiling of bulk unsorted PBMCs. Observed TCR beta diversity per million T cells fell roughly linearly with age, and a significant reduction was already apparent by age around 44. Compared with the aged group, the long-lived group had more naive CD4+ T cells, fewer expanded clones and increased TCR diversity, suggesting age selection. Observed TCR beta diversity correlated strongly with the percentage of naive T cells measured by flow cytometry. Donor CMV infection status was unknown, potentially confounding age-related changes in expanded clonotypes. Estimates of total diversity based on one million sequenced T cells were regarded as lower bounds and as underestimates.

Systemically healthy Caucasian individuals from Russia, around 39 in total and aged roughly 6 to 95 years, were included as donors. Approximately 9.7 milliliters of peripheral blood were drawn from each donor into EDTA-treated Vacutainer tubes. PBMCs were isolated by Ficoll-Paque density-gradient centrifugation, with at least 6 million obtained per sample. Trizol reagent was used to extract total RNA from PBMCs, with at least 5.5 micrograms per sample. For every donor, flow cytometry on a PBMC aliquot measured the percentage of naive CD45RAhigh/CD27high T cells. In the case of this clonotype: Its antigen target is currently unknown. Nothing much larger sits one base from this clone, and base qualities are not available.

CDR1 SGHDN and CDR2 FVKESK are derived from the germline V gene. The CDR3 starts with the cysteine, ends with the phenylalanine, and has 14 residues. The read is trimmed to its CDR3 DNA, 42 bases read in frame from base 1. At the junction V is shortened by 0 bases and J by 5 bases, with 10 bases in between. To prepare the library, 5' RACE was applied. The sequencing machine was an Illumina HiSeq 2500. The second PCR ran for roughly 7 to 12 cycles and used a J-beta primer mix along with a sample-barcoded 5' primer. Each TCR beta cDNA molecule received a unique molecular identifier from a template-switch 5' adaptor carrying 12 random nucleotides. Each sample yielded at least 2.5 million CDR3-containing paired-end reads. First-strand cDNA synthesis was performed from all RNA using the Mint cDNA synthesis kit, with priming by a TRBC-specific oligonucleotide. All cDNA was treated with uracil-DNA glycosylase and then went through a first 18-cycle PCR with the universal primers M1SS and BC2_uni_R. The study's own analysis went as follows. For normalization, 1 million high-quality reads were randomly selected from each sample, with every read carrying a distinct molecular identifier. Instead of being binned into consensus sequences, reads with shared molecular identifiers were discarded. MiTCR, run with a Q25 quality threshold and the strictest error-elimination algorithm, handled CDR3 identification, clonotype clustering and error correction. Lower-bound total TCR beta diversity was estimated with a nonparametric unseen species model using Euler transformation. The raw public data were reprocessed by TCRdb itself: fastp quality trimming at Q25, MiXCR clonotype calling, in-frame beta chains only. Identical CDR3 protein sequences are pooled into one entry, listed with their most common genes and DNA. What appears here as the V and J calls and clone size reflects TCRdb's work, not the paper's. The sample has 650,000 to 1,000,000 distinct CDR3 sequences on record, roughly 35% of them singletons. Approximately 13% of the sample is taken by the ten largest.

Source material: blood. The chain uses TRBV14 and TRBJ2-5; the D match is possibly TRBD1 or TRBD2, with 5 bases aligned in each. This receptor was identified in a young man in good health. CDR3 region: CASSQDSGAETQYF. The nucleotide sequence reads as follows: TGTGCCAGCAGCCAAGATTCCGGGGCCGAGACCCAGTACTTC. Extended through the reference TRBV14 and TRBJ2-5 proteins, this CDR3 yields the full variable domain: EAGVTQFPSHSVIEKGQTVTLRCDPISGHDNLYWYRRVMGKEIKFLLHFVKESKQDESGMPNNRFLAERTGGTYSTLKVQPAELEDSGVYFCASSQDSGAETQYFGPGTRLLVL.